The entry below gives a single T cell receptor (beta chain) sequence along with its context. One junction end does not reproduce the germline sequence, and a read error may be involved. This specimen comes from a study of blood T cell repertoires in COVID-19. Whole-study context: The United States, Italy and Spain supplied acute and convalescent COVID-19 samples.

Which cohort a participant joined came from the clinical history participants gave. Original data processing: Reference gene primer amplification gave estimated nucleated cell counts. The method was immunoSEQ multiplex PCR; TCRdb's version includes in-frame clones alone and lacks a portion of them. That table furnishes V, J and clone size, whereas the DNA furnished D and trimming. The sample holds under 300,000 clones, more than 75% seen once. Germline V gives CDR1 SSHAT, CDR2 FNYEAQ (reference sequence). The CDR3 loop spans 13 amino acids. The chain employs TRBV7-7 and TRBJ2-2, with D maybe TRBD2 (5 bases). Source material: PBMCs or T cells enriched from blood (not recorded which). The clonotype was recovered from a man aged 18 to 29 who had recovered from COVID-19. The CDR3 bases are TGTGCTAGCAGCTTAGGAGGAGCCGGGGAGCTGTTTTTT. Translation: CASSLGGAGELFF.